Following are 21 T cell receptor beta chains from one sample sequenced in a study of monozygotic twins with inflammatory bowel disease. From the 5' RACE reads, TCRdb lists one entry per CDR3 protein and no DNA. In total, the table holds tens of thousands of distinct CDR3 sequences. The sequenced sample consisted of blood. All receptors come from a human donor with ulcerative colitis or Crohn's disease, or a healthy co-twin of an affected twin (not recorded which).

The chain combines TRBV7-2 with TRBJ1-2. Looked up from germline, CDR1 is SGHTA and CDR2 is FQGNSA. The CDR3 loop spans 13 amino acids. CDR3 amino acids: CASSSHGVYGYTF.

The genes are TRBV20-1 and TRBJ1-5; without DNA, the TCRdb call of TRBD1 cannot be checked. CDR3 length equals 13 residues. Germline CDR1 and CDR2: DFQATT and SNEGSKA (reference sequence). CDR3 loop: CSARIQEDQPQHF.

J is TRBJ2-1 and V is TRBV7-9; TCRdb lists TRBD2, though no DNA is available to test this call. The CDR3 length is 16 residues. Germline values: CDR1 SEHNR, CDR2 FQNEAQ (reference sequence). The CDR3 region is CASSQGLAGLSYEQFF.

V gene TRBV6-2 or TRBV6-3 combines with J gene TRBJ2-3. The germline V gene encodes CDR1 MNHEY and CDR2 SVGEGT. The CDR3 is 16 residues long. The CDR3: CASSRSQFFLPDTQYF.

V is TRBV6-6 and J is TRBJ2-7; the TCRdb call, TRBD1, lacks DNA for checking. From germline, CDR1 is MNHNY and CDR2 SVGAGI (reference sequence). The CDR3 has 14 residues. The CDR3 here is CASSYEGGLNEQYF.

The chain joins TRBV7-9 to TRBJ2-5; TCRdb indicates TRBD1, and absent DNA this call remains unverified. CDR1 and CDR2 from the germline V gene are SEHNR and FQNEAQ (reference sequence). The CDR3 length is 16 residues. The CDR3 protein is CASSLGGTGGRETQYF.

The rearrangement uses TRBV11-2 and TRBJ2-7; without DNA, the TCRdb call of TRBD2 cannot be checked. This CDR3 region has 13 residues. CDR1 and CDR2 from the germline V gene are SGHAT and FQNNGV. CDR3 in amino acids: CASSLESGGEQYF.

The chain combines TRBV2 with TRBJ2-1; TCRdb picks TRBD2, but there is no DNA to check that call. This CDR3 contains 15 residues. Germline V gene sequence: CDR1 SNHLY, CDR2 FYNNEI. This CDR3 is CASSGGGGSENEQFF.

This chain connects TRBV19 to TRBJ1-2; TCRdb proposes TRBD1, but this gene call is untestable without DNA. Germline V gene data show CDR1 as LNHDA and CDR2 as SQIVND (reference sequence). The CDR3 length is 15 residues. CDR3 protein: CASSSRTGGTSGYTF. The full variable domain, completed using reference TRBV19 and TRBJ1-2, is DGGITQSPKYLFRKEGQNVTLSCEQNLNHDAMYWYRQDPGQGLRLIYYSQIVNDFQKGDIAEGYSVSREKKESFPLTVTSAQKNPTAFYLCASSSRTGGTSGYTFGSGTRLTVV.

The V call is TRBV13, the J call TRBJ2-7; TCRdb returns TRBD2, unconfirmable since there is no DNA. Germline lookup yields CDR1 PRHDT and CDR2 FYEKMQ (reference sequence). The CDR3 length is 16 residues. The CDR3 spells CASSLYLAGATYEQYF. Full variable domain (outside the CDR3, taken from reference TRBV13 and TRBJ2-7): AAGVIQSPRHLIKEKRETATLKCYPIPRHDTVYWYQQGPGQDPQFLISFYEKMQSDKGSIPDRFSAQQFSDYHSELNMSSLELGDSALYFCASSLYLAGATYEQYFGPGTRLTVT.

The chain has TRBV5-1 and TRBJ2-5; the TCRdb call, TRBD1, lacks DNA for checking. The CDR3 runs 14 residues. Germline-derived CDR1 and CDR2 are SGHRS and YFSETQ. CDR3 residues: CASSLRQSKETQYF.

The chain joins TRBV5-1 to TRBJ2-3; checking the TCRdb D call of TRBD2 is not possible without DNA. This CDR3 has 16 amino acids. Per germline, CDR1 SGHRS and CDR2 YFSETQ. The CDR3 sequence is CASSLGLAGSTDTQYF.

This chain links TRBV19 with TRBJ2-4. The CDR3 has 14 amino acids. Germline loops: CDR1 LNHDA, CDR2 SQIVND (reference sequence). The CDR3 sequence is CASSSPLAKNIQYF.

The chain couples TRBV5-1 to TRBJ2-5; the D gene TCRdb calls, TRBD1, cannot be checked with no DNA. CDR3 length: 15 residues. CDR1 is SGHRS, CDR2 YFSETQ, per germline. The CDR3: CASSPGTAYAETQYF.

J is TRBJ1-1 and V is TRBV14. This CDR3 comprises 14 residues. Germline values: CDR1 SGHDN, CDR2 FVKESK. CDR3 region: CASSRETLNTEAFF.

The J gene is TRBJ2-1, the V gene TRBV20-1; TCRdb picks TRBD1, but there is no DNA to check that call. Germline values: CDR1 DFQATT, CDR2 SNEGSKA (reference sequence). This CDR3 is 14 amino acids long. The chain's CDR3 is CSATRTPVANEQFF.

The chain recombines TRBV2 with TRBJ1-1. This CDR3 is built from 12 residues. Germline CDR1 is SNHLY and CDR2 is FYNNEI. CDR3 sequence: CAAGGELPEAFF.

The chain carries TRBV5-1 and TRBJ2-1; lacking DNA, the TRBD1 call made by TCRdb goes unchecked. CDR3 length: 15 residues. Germline values: CDR1 SGHRS, CDR2 YFSETQ. The CDR3 spells CASSLRDRGHYEQFF.

The V call is TRBV7-2, the J call TRBJ2-1; TCRdb lists TRBD1, though no DNA is available to test this call. The CDR3 is made up of 17 amino acids. Germline V gene lookup returns CDR1 SGHTA and CDR2 FQGNSA. The chain's CDR3 is CASSLPALFQGGNEQFF.

The chain is built from TRBV19 and TRBJ2-2; TCRdb's D gene call, TRBD1, goes unchecked for lack of DNA. CDR3 length equals 12 residues. CDR1 LNHDA and CDR2 SQIVND come from the germline V gene (reference sequence). The CDR3: CASSTGVGELFF.

The rearrangement links TRBV3-1 to TRBJ2-1; TCRdb designates TRBD1, a call that cannot be tested without DNA. The CDR3 is 17 amino acids. Germline V gives CDR1 LGHDT, CDR2 YNNKEL (reference sequence). The CDR3 reads CASSQDMRGAVGNEQFF.